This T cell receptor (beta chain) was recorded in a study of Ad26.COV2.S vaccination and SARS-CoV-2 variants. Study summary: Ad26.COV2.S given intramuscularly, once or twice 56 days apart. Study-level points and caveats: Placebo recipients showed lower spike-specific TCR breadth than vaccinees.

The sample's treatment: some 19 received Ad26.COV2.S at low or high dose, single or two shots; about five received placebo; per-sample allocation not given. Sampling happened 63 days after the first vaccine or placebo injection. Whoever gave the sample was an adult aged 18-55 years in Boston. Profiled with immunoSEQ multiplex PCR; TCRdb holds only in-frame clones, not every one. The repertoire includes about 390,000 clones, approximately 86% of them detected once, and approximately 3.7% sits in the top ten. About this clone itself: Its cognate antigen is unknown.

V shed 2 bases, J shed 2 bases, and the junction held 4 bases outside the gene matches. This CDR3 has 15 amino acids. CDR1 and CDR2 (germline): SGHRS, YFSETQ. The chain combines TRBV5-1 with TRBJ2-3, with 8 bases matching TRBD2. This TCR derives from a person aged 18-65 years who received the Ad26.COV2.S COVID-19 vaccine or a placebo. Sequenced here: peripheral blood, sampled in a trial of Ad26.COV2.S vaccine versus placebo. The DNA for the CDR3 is TGCGCCAGCAGCTTTAGCGGGGTCCTCACAGATACGCAGTATTTT. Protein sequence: CASSFSGVLTDTQYF.